Listed below are T cell receptor beta chains from one sample, sequenced in a study of CD8 T cells in Susac syndrome. Each CDR3 protein gets one entry after TCRdb re-called the immunoSEQ multiplex PCR reads with MiXCR. The table records some 220,000 distinct CDR3 sequences, roughly 96% of them present only once. The material sequenced was CD4+ T cells from PBMCs. The receptors here all came from a human donor with multiple sclerosis. Both conserved end residues are part of each CDR3. Each record gives: CDR3 DNA, CDR3 protein, D gene, clone size, V gene, J gene. A D gene is named only where the DNA matches it firmly. Only some rows state a clone size, as once, few, many or a class for expanded clones.

cdr3_nt: TGTGCCAGCAGCCAAGAACCCAGCCAAGAGACCCAGTACTTC; cdr3_aa: CASSQEPSQETQYF; d_call: .; clone_size: .; v_call: TRBV4-2; j_call: TRBJ2-5
cdr3_nt: TGCAGTGCTAGGGAGGACCCATCGGGTTCACCCCTCCACTTT; cdr3_aa: CSAREDPSGSPLHF; d_call: .; clone_size: .; v_call: TRBV20-1; j_call: TRBJ1-6
cdr3_nt: TGTGCCAGCAGCTTAGTTGCTAGCGGGAGGCCCCTTTACAATGAGCAGTTCTTC; cdr3_aa: CASSLVASGRPLYNEQFF; d_call: TRBD2; clone_size: .; v_call: TRBV11-2; j_call: TRBJ2-1
cdr3_nt: TGTGCCAGCAGGTTCCTAGGGGGCCTCGAGCAGTTCTTC; cdr3_aa: CASRFLGGLEQFF; d_call: TRBD1; clone_size: .; v_call: TRBV11-2; j_call: TRBJ2-1
cdr3_nt: TGCGCCAGCAGCCGGGACGGACAGTTGGGGGTTTCCTACGAGCAGTACTTC; cdr3_aa: CASSRDGQLGVSYEQYF; d_call: .; clone_size: .; v_call: TRBV5-1; j_call: TRBJ2-7
cdr3_nt: TGCGCCAGCAGCTTGGGACTAGCGGGAAACATTCAGTACTTC; cdr3_aa: CASSLGLAGNIQYF; d_call: TRBD2; clone_size: .; v_call: TRBV5-1; j_call: TRBJ2-4
cdr3_nt: TGTGCCAGCAACGGGGGCCCTGAAGCTTTCTTT; cdr3_aa: CASNGGPEAFF; d_call: .; clone_size: .; v_call: TRBV25-1; j_call: TRBJ1-1
cdr3_nt: TGTGCCAGCAGCCCAAGCTCAATCTATCAAGAGACCCAGTACTTC; cdr3_aa: CASSPSSIYQETQYF; d_call: .; clone_size: once; v_call: TRBV3-1; j_call: TRBJ2-5
cdr3_nt: TGCAGCGTGAGGGAGTGGGCCAAAAACATTCAGTACTTC; cdr3_aa: CSVREWAKNIQYF; d_call: .; clone_size: .; v_call: TRBV29-1; j_call: TRBJ2-4
cdr3_nt: TGCAGTGCTAGCGGTCCGGCCGGGGAGCTGTTTTTT; cdr3_aa: CSASGPAGELFF; d_call: .; clone_size: .; v_call: TRBV20-1; j_call: TRBJ2-2
cdr3_nt: TGCAGCGTTGAATCTTTTGCAGGAGAGACCCAGTACTTC; cdr3_aa: CSVESFAGETQYF; d_call: .; clone_size: .; v_call: TRBV29-1; j_call: TRBJ2-5
cdr3_nt: TGCGCCAGCAGTCAATCACGTCCCAGCCAAGAGACCCAGTACTTC; cdr3_aa: CASSQSRPSQETQYF; d_call: .; clone_size: .; v_call: TRBV23-1; j_call: TRBJ2-5
cdr3_nt: TGCAGCGTTGGAATGGTTGCGGGAAATGGCTACACCTTC; cdr3_aa: CSVGMVAGNGYTF; d_call: .; clone_size: .; v_call: TRBV29-1; j_call: TRBJ1-2
cdr3_nt: TGTGCCTGGAGTCCTTCGCTCCATGAAGCTTTCTTT; cdr3_aa: CAWSPSLHEAFF; d_call: .; clone_size: .; v_call: TRBV30; j_call: TRBJ1-1
cdr3_nt: TGTGCCAGCAAATGGGAGGGGCGTCGAACTGAAGCTTTCTTT; cdr3_aa: CASKWEGRRTEAFF; d_call: .; clone_size: .; v_call: TRBV27; j_call: TRBJ1-1
cdr3_nt: TGCAGCGTTGTCTCCCTAGCGGTTTCCACAGATACGCAGTATTTT; cdr3_aa: CSVVSLAVSTDTQYF; d_call: TRBD2; clone_size: .; v_call: TRBV29-1; j_call: TRBJ2-3
cdr3_nt: TGTGCCAGCAGCCCCACCCGGCAAGCTAACTATGGCTACACCTTC; cdr3_aa: CASSPTRQANYGYTF; d_call: .; clone_size: .; v_call: TRBV3-1; j_call: TRBJ1-2
cdr3_nt: TGTGCCAGCAGTATAAGACTAGCAGAGCAGTTCTTC; cdr3_aa: CASSIRLAEQFF; d_call: TRBD2; clone_size: .; v_call: TRBV28; j_call: TRBJ2-1
cdr3_nt: TGTGCCAGCACCCAACAGAGGGGTAGCGGGAACGATGAGCAGTTCTTC; cdr3_aa: CASTQQRGSGNDEQFF; d_call: TRBD2; clone_size: .; v_call: TRBV18; j_call: TRBJ2-1
cdr3_nt: TGCGCCAGCAGCCAGCGTCGCGGACGTGAAAAACTGTTTTTT; cdr3_aa: CASSQRRGREKLFF; d_call: .; clone_size: .; v_call: TRBV3-1; j_call: TRBJ1-4
cdr3_nt: TGCAGTGCGGGCCGGGACAGGGGCACAGATACGCAGTATTTT; cdr3_aa: CSAGRDRGTDTQYF; d_call: TRBD1; clone_size: .; v_call: TRBV20-1; j_call: TRBJ2-3
cdr3_nt: TGTGCCAGCAGTAGCCGGGACAGCTATGGCTACACCTTC; cdr3_aa: CASSSRDSYGYTF; d_call: TRBD1; clone_size: .; v_call: TRBV27; j_call: TRBJ1-2
cdr3_nt: TGCAGTGCTAGGCTCTCCCCTCCCGATACGCAGTATTTT; cdr3_aa: CSARLSPPDTQYF; d_call: .; clone_size: .; v_call: TRBV20-1; j_call: TRBJ2-3
cdr3_nt: TGTGCCAGCCTCCAGGACAGAAACACCGGGGAGCTGTTTTTT; cdr3_aa: CASLQDRNTGELFF; d_call: .; clone_size: .; v_call: TRBV19; j_call: TRBJ2-2